This T cell receptor beta chain was identified in a study of post-analysis software for immune sequencing data. Study results and limitations: In patients, TRBV5-6, TRBV5-1 and TRBV20-1 belonged to about five TRBV segments found more frequently than in controls. Pronounced co-clustering by F measure was evident among identically batched samples.

Regarding this clonotype: Its antigen is not known.

Each TCR beta cDNA library carried unique molecular identifiers. TCRdb redid the calling of the PCR reads with MiXCR, one entry per CDR3 protein. There are some 690,000 distinct CDR3 sequences in the sample; about 60% occur only once, and 10% to 12% lies in the top ten. Trimming cost V 0 bases and J 8 bases; bases outside gene matches: 2. This CDR3 region has 14 residues. CDR1 and CDR2 from the germline V gene are SGHRS and YFSETQ. The V and J genes are TRBV5-1 and TRBJ1-4; 9 bases match TRBD1. The specimen sequenced was blood. The source is a girl between 2 and 10 years old with multiple sclerosis. The CDR3 region has the DNA TGCGCCAGCAGCTTGGGGACAGGGGCAGAAAAACTGTTTTTT. Its translation: CASSLGTGAEKLFF.